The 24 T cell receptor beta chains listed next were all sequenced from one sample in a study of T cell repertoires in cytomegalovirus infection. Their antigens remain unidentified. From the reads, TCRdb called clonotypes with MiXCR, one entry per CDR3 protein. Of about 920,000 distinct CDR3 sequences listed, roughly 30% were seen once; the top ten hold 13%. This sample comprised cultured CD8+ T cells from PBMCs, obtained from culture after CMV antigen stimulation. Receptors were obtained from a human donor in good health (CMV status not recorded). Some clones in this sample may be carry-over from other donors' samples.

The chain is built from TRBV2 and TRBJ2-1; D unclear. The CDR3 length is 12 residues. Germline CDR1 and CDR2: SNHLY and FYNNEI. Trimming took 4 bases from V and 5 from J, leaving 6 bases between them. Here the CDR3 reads CASSGTDNEQFF. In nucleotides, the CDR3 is TGTGCCAGCAGTGGGACCGACAATGAGCAGTTCTTC.

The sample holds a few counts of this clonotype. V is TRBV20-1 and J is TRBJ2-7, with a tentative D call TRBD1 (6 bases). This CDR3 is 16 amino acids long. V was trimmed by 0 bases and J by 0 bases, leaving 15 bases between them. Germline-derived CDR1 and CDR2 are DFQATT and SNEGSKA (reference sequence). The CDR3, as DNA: TGCAGTGCTAGAGATTACCTTCAGGGGACCTCCTACGAGCAGTACTTC. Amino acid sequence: CSARDYLQGTSYEQYF.

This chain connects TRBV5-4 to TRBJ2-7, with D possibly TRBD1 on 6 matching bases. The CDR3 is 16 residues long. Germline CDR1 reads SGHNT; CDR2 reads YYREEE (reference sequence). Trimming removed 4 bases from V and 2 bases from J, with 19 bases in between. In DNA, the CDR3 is TGTGCCAGCAGCACCAACAGGGTAGGCTCGGCCTACGAGCAGTACTTC. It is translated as CASSTNRVGSAYEQYF. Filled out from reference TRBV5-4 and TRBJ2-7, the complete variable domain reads ETGVTQSPTHLIKTRGQQVTLRCSSQSGHNTVSWYQQALGQGPQFIFQYYREEENGRGNFPPRFSGLQFPNYSSELNVNALELDDSALYLCASSTNRVGSAYEQYFGPGTRLTVT.

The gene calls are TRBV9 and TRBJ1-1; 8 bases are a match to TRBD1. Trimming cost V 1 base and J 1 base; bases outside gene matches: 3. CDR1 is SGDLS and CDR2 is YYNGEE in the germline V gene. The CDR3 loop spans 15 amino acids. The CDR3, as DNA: TGTGCCAGCAGCGTACAGGGGGCCGCGAACACTGAAGCTTTCTTT. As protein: CASSVQGAANTEAFF.

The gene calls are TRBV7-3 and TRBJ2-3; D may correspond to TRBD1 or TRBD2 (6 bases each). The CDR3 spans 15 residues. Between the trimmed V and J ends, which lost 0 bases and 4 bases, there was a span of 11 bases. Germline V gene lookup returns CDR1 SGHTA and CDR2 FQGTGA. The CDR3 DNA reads TGTGCCAGCAGCTTAACGGGGGGCGGCTCAGATACGCAGTATTTT. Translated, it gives CASSLTGGGSDTQYF.

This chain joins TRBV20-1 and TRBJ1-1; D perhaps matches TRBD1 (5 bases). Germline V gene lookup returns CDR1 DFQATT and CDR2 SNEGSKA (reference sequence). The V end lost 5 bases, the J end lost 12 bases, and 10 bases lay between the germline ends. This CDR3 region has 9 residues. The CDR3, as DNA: TGCAGTGCTCAGGGTTCAACTTTCTTT. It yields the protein CSAQGSTFF.

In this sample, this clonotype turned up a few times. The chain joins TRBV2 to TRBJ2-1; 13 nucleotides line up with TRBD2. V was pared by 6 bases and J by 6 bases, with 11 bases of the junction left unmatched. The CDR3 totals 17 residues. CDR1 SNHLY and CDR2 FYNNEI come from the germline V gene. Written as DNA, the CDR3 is TGTGCCAGCAGGGCTGGACTAGCGGGGGTAGTAGGCAATGAGCAGTTCTTC. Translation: CASRAGLAGVVGNEQFF.

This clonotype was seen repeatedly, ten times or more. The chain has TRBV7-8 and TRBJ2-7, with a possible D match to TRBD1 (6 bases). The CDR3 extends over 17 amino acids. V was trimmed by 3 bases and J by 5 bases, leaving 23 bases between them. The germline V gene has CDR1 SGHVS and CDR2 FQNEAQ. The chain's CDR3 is CASSLARLTGTTDEQYF. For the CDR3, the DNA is TGTGCCAGCAGCTTGGCGAGATTAACAGGGACGACCGACGAGCAGTACTTC.

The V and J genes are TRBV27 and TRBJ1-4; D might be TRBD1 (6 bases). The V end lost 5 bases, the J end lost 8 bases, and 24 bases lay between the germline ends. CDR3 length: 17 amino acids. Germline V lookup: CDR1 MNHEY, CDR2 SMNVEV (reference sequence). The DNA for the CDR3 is TGTGCCAGCAGTCTGTCCAGAACGGGACAATGGGCGGAAAAACTGTTTTTT. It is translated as CASSLSRTGQWAEKLFF.

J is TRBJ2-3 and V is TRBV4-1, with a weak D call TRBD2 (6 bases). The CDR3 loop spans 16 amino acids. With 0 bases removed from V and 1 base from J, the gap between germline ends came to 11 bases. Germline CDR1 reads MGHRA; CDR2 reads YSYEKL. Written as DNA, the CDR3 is TGCGCCAGCAGCCAAGAGTCGACTAGGGGCACAGATACGCAGTATTTT. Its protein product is CASSQESTRGTDTQYF.

CDR3 sequence (DNA): TGTGCCAGCAGTTACGGGTTCGACTCTGGGGCCAACGTCCTGACTTTC. Its protein is CASSYGFDSGANVLTF. V and J are TRBV6-2 or TRBV6-3 and TRBJ2-6; D gene uncertain. Germline V CDR1 and CDR2: MNHEY, SVGEGT. The germline V and J ends were trimmed by 2 bases and 0 bases, with 8 bases remaining between them. The CDR3 has 16 residues.

This chain's CDR3 is CANGGTTDTQYF. The CDR3 DNA reads TGTGCCAATGGGGGAACCACAGATACGCAGTATTTT. The rearrangement links TRBV6-1 to TRBJ2-3; the D gene could be TRBD1 or TRBD2 (5 bases each). Trimming removed 10 bases from V and 2 bases from J, with 10 bases in between. The CDR3 runs to 12 residues. Germline-derived CDR1 and CDR2 are MNHNS and SASEGT.

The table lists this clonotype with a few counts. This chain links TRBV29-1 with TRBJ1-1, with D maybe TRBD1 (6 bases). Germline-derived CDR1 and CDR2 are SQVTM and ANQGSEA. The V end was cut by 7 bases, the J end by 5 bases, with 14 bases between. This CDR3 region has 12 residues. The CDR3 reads CSAQGSRTEAFF. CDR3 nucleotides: TGCAGCGCACAGGGAAGTAGAACTGAAGCTTTCTTT. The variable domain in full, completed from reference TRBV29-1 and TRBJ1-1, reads SAVISQKPSRDICQRGTSLTIQCQVDSQVTMMFWYRQQPGQSLTLIATANQGSEATYESGFVIDKFPISRPNLTFSTLTVSNMSPEDSSIYLCSAQGSRTEAFFGQGTRLTVV.

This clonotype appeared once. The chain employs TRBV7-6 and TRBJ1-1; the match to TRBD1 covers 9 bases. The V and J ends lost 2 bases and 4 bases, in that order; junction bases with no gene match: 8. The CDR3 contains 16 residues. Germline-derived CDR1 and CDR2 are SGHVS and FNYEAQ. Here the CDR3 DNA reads TGTGCCAGCAGCTTACCTCGGACAGGGGAGGGCACTGAAGCTTTCTTT. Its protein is CASSLPRTGEGTEAFF.

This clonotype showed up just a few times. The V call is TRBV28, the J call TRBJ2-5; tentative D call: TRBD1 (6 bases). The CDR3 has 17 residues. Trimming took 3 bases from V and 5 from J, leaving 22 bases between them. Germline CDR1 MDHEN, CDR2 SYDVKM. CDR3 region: CASSLEQGPTTVETQYF. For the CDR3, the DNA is TGTGCCAGCAGTTTGGAACAGGGCCCTACTACAGTTGAGACCCAGTACTTC.

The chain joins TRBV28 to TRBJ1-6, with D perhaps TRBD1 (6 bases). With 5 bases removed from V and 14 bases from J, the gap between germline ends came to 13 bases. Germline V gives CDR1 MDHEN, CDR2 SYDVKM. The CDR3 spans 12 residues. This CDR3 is CASSPLGGTLHF. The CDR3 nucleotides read TGTGCCAGCAGTCCCCTGGGGGGCACCCTCCACTTT.

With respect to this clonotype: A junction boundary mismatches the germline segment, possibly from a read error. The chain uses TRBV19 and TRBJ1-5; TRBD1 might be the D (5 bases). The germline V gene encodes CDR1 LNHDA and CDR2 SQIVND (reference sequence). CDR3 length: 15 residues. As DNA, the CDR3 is TGTGCCAGTAGTATTCCCAGGGTGAGCAATCAGCCCCAACATTTT. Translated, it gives CASSIPRVSNQPQHF.

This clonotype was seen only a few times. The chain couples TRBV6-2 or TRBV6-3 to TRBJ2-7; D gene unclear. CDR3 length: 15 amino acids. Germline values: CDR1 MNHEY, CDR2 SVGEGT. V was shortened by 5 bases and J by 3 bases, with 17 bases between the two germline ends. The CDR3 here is CASSGTDGPDYEQYV. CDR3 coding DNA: TGTGCCAGCAGTGGAACGGACGGACCTGACTACGAGCAGTACGTC.

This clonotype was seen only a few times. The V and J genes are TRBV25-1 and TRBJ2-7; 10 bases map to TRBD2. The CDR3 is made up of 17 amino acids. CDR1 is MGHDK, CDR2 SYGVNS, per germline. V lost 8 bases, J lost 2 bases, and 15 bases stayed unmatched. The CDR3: CASGDPRGGTSAYEQYF. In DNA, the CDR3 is TGTGCCAGCGGGGATCCGCGGGGGGGGACTAGCGCCTACGAGCAGTACTTC.

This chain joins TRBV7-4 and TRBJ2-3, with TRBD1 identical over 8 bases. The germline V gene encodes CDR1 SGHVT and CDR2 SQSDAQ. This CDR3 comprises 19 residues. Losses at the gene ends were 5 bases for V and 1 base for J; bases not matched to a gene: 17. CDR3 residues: CASSLPAWAGGKGTDTQYF. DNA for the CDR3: TGTGCCAGCAGCCTCCCCGCATGGGCAGGGGGCAAGGGCACAGATACGCAGTATTTT.

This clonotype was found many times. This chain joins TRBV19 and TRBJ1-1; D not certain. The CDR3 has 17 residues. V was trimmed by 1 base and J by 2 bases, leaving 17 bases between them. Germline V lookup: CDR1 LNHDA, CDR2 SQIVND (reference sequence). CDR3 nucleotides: TGTGCCAGTAGTATAGCCGTGTGGCGGGGAGCTAACACTGAAGCTTTCTTT. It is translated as CASSIAVWRGANTEAFF.

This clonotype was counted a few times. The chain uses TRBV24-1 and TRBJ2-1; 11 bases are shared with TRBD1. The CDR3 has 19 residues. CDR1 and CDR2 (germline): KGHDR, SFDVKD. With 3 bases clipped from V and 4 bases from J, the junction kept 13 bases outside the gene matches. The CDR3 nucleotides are TGTGCCACCAGTGATGAAAGGAGTACCGGGACAGGGGGTTACAATGAGCAGTTCTTC. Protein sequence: CATSDERSTGTGGYNEQFF.

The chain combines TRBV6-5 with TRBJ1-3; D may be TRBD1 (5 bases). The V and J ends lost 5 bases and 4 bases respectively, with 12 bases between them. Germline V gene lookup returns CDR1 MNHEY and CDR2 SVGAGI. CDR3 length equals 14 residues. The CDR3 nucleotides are TGTGCCAGCAGTGCCAAGAGGGGAGGAAACACCATATATTTT. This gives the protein CASSAKRGGNTIYF.

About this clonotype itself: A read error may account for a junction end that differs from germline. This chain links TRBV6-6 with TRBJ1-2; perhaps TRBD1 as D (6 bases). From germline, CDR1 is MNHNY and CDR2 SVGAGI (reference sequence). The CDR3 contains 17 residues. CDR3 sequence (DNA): TGTGTCAGCAGGACCGTAGGCAGGGGCGTAATAGACTATGGCTACACCTTC. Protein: CVSRTVGRGVIDYGYTF.